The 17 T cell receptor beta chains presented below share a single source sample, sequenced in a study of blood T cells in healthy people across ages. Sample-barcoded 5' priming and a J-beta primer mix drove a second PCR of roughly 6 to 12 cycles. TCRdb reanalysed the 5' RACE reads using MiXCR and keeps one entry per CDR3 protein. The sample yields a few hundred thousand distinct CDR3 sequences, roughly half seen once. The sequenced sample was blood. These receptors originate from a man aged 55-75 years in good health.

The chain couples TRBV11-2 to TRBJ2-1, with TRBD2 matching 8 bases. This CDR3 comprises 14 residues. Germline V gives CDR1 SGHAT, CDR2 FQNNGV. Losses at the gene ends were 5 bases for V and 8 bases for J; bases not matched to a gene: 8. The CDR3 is CASSVARTSHEQFF. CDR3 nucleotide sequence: TGTGCCAGCAGCGTAGCCCGGACTAGCCATGAGCAGTTCTTC.

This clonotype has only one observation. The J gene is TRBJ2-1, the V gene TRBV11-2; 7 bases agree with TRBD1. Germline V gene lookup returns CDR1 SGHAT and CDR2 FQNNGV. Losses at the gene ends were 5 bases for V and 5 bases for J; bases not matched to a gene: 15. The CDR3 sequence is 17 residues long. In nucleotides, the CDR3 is TGTGCCAGCAGCCCGATTAGACGGGGACAGCGGAACAATGAGCAGTTCTTC. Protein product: CASSPIRRGQRNNEQFF.

Written as DNA, the CDR3 is TGTGCCAGCAGCCAATTGTTCGACAGGCGGCATTCACCCCTCCACTTT. It translates to CASSQLFDRRHSPLHF. The chain joins TRBV7-2 to TRBJ1-6; possible D gene TRBD1, 6 bases. Deletions cut 5 bases from V and 8 bases from J, with 19 bases between. The CDR3 length is 16 residues. CDR1 SGHTA and CDR2 FQGNSA come from the germline V gene. Drawing the rest from reference TRBV7-2 and TRBJ1-6, the complete variable domain is GAGVSQSPSNKVTEKGKDVELRCDPISGHTALYWYRQSLGQGLEFLIYFQGNSAPDKSGLPSDRFSAERTGGSVSTLTIQRTQQEDSAVYLCASSQLFDRRHSPLHFGNGTRLTVT.

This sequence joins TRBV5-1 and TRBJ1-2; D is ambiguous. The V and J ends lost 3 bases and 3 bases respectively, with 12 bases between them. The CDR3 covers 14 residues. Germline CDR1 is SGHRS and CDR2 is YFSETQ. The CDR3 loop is CASSSSLQDYGYTF. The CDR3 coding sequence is TGCGCCAGCAGCTCCAGCCTCCAGGACTATGGCTACACCTTC.

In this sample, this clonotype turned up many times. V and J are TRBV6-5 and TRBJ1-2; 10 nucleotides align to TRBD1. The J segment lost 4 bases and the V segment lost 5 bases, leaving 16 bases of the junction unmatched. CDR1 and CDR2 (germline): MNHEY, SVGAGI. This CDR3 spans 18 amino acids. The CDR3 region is CASSLSGQGTVGGYGYTF. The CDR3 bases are TGTGCCAGCAGTCTCTCGGGACAGGGGACGGTTGGCGGCTATGGCTACACCTTC.

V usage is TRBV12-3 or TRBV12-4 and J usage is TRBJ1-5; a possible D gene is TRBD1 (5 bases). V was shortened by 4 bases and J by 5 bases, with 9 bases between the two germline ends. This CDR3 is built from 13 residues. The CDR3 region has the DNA TGTGCCAGCAGTTGGCAGGGTTATCAGCCCCAGCATTTT. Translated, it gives CASSWQGYQPQHF.

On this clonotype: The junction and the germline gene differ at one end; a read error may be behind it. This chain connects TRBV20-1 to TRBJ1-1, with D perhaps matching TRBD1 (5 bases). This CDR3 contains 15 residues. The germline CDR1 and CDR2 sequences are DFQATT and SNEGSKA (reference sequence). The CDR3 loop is CSARPPAGTGTGAFF. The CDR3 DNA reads TGCAGTGCTAGACCCCCAGCAGGGACGGGGACTGGAGCTTTCTTT.

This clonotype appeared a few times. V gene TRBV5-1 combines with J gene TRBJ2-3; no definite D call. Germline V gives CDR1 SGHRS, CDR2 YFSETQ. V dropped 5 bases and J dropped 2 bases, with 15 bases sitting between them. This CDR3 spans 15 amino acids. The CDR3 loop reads CASSAASPATDTQYF. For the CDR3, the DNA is TGCGCCAGCAGTGCCGCATCTCCCGCCACAGATACGCAGTATTTT.

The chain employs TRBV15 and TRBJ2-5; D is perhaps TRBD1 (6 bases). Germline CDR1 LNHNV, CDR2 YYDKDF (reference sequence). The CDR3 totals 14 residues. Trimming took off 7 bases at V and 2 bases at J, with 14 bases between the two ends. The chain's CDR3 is CATTLGAGQETQYF. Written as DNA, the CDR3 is TGTGCCACCACCCTGGGGGCAGGGCAAGAGACCCAGTACTTC. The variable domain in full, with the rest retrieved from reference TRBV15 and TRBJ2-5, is DAMVIQNPRYQVTQFGKPVTLSCSQTLNHNVMYWYQQKSSQAPKLLFHYYDKDFNNEADTPDNFQSRRPNTSFCFLDIRSPGLGDTAMYLCATTLGAGQETQYFGPGTRLLVL.

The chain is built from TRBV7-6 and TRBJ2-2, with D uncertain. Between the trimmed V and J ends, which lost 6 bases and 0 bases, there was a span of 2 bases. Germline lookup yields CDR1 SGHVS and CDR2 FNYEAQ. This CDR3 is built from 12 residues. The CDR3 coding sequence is TGTGCCAGCAGAACGAACACCGGGGAGCTGTTTTTT. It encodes CASRTNTGELFF.

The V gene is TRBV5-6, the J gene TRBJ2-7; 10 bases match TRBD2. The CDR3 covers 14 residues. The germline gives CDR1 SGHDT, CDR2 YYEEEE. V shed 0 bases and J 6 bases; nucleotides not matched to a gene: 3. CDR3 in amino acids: CASSLVLAGSEQYF. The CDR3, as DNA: TGTGCCAGCAGCTTGGTACTAGCGGGAAGCGAGCAGTACTTC. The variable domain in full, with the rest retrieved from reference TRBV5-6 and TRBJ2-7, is DAGVTQSPTHLIKTRGQQVTLRCSPKSGHDTVSWYQQALGQGPQFIFQYYEEEERQRGNFPDRFSGHQFPNYSSELNVNALLLGDSALYLCASSLVLAGSEQYFGPGTRLTVT.

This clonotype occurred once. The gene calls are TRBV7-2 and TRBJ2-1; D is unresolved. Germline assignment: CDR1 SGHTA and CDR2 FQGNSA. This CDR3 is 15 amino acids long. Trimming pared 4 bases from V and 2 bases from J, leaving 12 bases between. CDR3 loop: CASSSPSRTYNEQFF. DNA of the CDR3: TGTGCCAGCAGCTCCCCTTCACGAACCTACAATGAGCAGTTCTTC.

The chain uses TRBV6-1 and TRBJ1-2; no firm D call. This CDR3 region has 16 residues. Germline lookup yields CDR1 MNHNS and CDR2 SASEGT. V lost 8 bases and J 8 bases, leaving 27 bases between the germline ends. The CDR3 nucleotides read TGTGCCAGCGCCTCTATCCCACGCGCAGGAATGGAGGGCTACACCTTC. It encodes CASASIPRAGMEGYTF.

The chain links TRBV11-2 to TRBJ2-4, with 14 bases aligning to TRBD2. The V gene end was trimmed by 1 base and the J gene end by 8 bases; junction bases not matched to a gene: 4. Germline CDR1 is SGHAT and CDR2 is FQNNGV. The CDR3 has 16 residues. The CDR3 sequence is CASSLVGTSGRYIQYF. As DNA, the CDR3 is TGTGCCAGCAGCTTAGTAGGGACTAGCGGGAGATACATTCAGTACTTC.

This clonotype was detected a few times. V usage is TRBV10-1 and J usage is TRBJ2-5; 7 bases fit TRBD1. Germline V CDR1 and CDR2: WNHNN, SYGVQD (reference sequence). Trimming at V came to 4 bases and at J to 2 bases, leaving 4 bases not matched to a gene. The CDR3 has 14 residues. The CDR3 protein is CASSARTGQETQYF. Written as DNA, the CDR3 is TGCGCCAGCAGTGCAAGGACAGGTCAAGAGACCCAGTACTTC.

This chain's CDR3 is CASSPQVLAGGKNIQYF. CDR3 nucleotide sequence: TGTGCCAGCAGCCCCCAGGTCTTAGCGGGGGGGAAAAACATTCAGTACTTC. This chain uses TRBV7-2 with TRBJ2-4; 11 positions agree with TRBD2. Losses at the gene ends were 5 bases for V and 4 bases for J; bases not matched to a gene: 10. CDR1 is SGHTA, CDR2 FQGNSA, per germline. The CDR3 is made up of 17 amino acids.

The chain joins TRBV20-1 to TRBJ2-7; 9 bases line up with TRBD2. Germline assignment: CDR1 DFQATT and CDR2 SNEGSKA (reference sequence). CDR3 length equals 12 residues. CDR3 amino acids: CSGMTSGYEQYF. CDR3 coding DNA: TGCAGCGGCATGACTAGCGGCTACGAGCAGTACTTC.